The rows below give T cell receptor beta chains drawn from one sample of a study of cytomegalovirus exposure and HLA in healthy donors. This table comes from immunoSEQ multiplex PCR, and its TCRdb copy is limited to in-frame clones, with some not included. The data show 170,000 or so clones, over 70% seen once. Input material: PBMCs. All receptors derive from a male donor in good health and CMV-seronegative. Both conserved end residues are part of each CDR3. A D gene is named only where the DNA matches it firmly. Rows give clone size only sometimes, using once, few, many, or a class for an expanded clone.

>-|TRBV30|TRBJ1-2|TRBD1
CAWEGGTGAKSYTF
TGTGCCTGGGAGGGGGGGACAGGGGCCAAAAGCTACACCTTC
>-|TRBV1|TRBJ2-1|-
CTPSEGGAYNEQFF
TGCACCCCCTCGGAGGGGGGGGCCTACAATGAGCAGTTCTTC
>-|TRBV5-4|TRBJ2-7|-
CASSLRRGHDEQYF
TGTGCCAGCAGCTTGCGCAGGGGTCATGACGAGCAGTACTTC
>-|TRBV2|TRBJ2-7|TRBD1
CASNRLVTGVGEQYF
TGTGCCAGCAATCGCCTGGTGACAGGGGTAGGCGAGCAGTACTTC
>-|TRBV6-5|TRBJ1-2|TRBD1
CASSYGTASGGYTF
TGTGCCAGCAGTTACGGGACAGCCTCGGGTGGCTACACCTTC
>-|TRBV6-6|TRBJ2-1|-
CASSLRSPDKNNEQFF
TGTGCCAGCAGTTTACGTTCACCGGACAAAAACAATGAGCAGTTCTTC
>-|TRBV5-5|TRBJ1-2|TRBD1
CASSLKGQGEMNYGYTF
TGTGCCAGCAGCTTAAAAGGACAGGGTGAGATGAACTATGGCTACACCTTC
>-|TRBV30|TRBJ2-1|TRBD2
CAWTSGDNNEQFF
TGTGCCTGGACTAGCGGAGACAACAATGAGCAGTTCTTC
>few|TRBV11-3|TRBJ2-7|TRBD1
CASSRSDRGGEQYF
TGTGCCAGCAGCCGATCAGACAGGGGAGGCGAGCAGTACTTC
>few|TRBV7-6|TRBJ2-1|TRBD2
CASSRGTSYFSYNEQFF
TGTGCCAGCAGTAGGGGGACTAGCTATTTCTCCTACAATGAGCAGTTCTTC
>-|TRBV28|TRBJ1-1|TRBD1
CASSSGQRSMNTEAFF
TGTGCCAGCAGTTCGGGACAGAGGAGTATGAACACTGAAGCTTTCTTT
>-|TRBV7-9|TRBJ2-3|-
CASSLTDTQYF
TGTGCCAGCAGCCTCACAGATACGCAGTATTTT
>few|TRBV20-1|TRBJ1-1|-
CSAQMNTEAFF
TGCAGTGCACAAATGAACACTGAAGCTTTCTTT
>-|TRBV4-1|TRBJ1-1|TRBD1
CASSRGQGGWTEAFF
TGCGCCAGCAGCCGAGGACAGGGAGGCTGGACTGAAGCTTTCTTT
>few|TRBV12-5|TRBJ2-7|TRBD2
CASRPSGGIEQYF
TGTGCTAGTAGACCTAGCGGCGGCATCGAGCAGTACTTC
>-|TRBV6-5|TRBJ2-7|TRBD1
CASSPRTGGVYEQYF
TGTGCCAGCAGTCCTCGAACAGGGGGCGTATACGAGCAGTACTTC
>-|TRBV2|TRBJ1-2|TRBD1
CASSLKVQGAANYGYTF
TGTGCCAGCAGCCTTAAAGTACAGGGGGCCGCTAACTATGGCTACACCTTC
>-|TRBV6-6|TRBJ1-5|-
CASSSTGGQPQHF
TGTGCCAGCAGCTCAACGGGGGGCCAGCCCCAGCATTTT
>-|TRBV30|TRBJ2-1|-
CAWTRGGGAYNEQFF
TGTGCCTGGACCCGGGGAGGAGGGGCTTACAATGAGCAGTTCTTC
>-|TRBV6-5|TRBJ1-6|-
CASSYSGQTYNSPLHF
TGTGCCAGCAGTTACTCTGGACAGACCTATAATTCACCCCTCCACTTT
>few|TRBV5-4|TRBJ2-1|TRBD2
CASSLGSGTNNEQFF
TGTGCCAGCAGCTTGGGGTCAGGGACTAACAATGAGCAGTTCTTC
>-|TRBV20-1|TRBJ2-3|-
CSARDRYTQYF
TGCAGTGCTAGAGATCGTTATACGCAGTATTTT
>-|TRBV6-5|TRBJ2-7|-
CASTRRYSYEQYF
TGTGCCAGCACGCGGCGTTACTCCTACGAGCAGTACTTC
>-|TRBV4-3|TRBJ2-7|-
CASSQDPSSGEQYF
TGCGCCAGCAGCCAAGATCCCTCATCAGGGGAGCAGTACTTC
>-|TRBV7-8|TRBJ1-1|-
CASSLIPGRVGTEAFF
TGTGCCAGCAGTCTCATTCCCGGGCGGGTAGGCACTGAAGCTTTCTTT
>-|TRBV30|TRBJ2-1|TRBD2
CAWLAGGNEQFF
TGTGCCTGGTTAGCGGGAGGCAATGAGCAGTTCTTC
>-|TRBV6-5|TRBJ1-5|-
CASSYSGASSNQPQHF
TGTGCCAGCAGTTATTCAGGGGCCTCTAGCAATCAGCCCCAGCATTTT
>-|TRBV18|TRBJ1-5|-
CASSPDNNQPQHF
TGTGCCAGCTCTCCGGACAACAATCAGCCCCAGCATTTT
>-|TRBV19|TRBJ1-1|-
CASSMGQNTEAFF
TGTGCCAGTAGTATGGGACAGAACACTGAAGCTTTCTTT
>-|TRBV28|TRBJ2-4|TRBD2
CASRPSGGTKNIQYF
TGTGCCAGCAGACCCTCGGGGGGGACCAAAAACATTCAGTACTTC
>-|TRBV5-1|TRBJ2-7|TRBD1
CASSLAGTGSYEQYF
TGCGCCAGCAGCTTGGCCGGGACAGGGTCCTACGAGCAGTACTTC
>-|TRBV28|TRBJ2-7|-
CASLGRGAGSYEQYF
TGTGCCAGCTTGGGGAGAGGAGCGGGCTCCTACGAGCAGTACTTC
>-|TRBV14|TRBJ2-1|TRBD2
CASFGLAGTNEQFF
TGTGCCAGTTTTGGACTAGCGGGAACCAATGAGCAGTTCTTC
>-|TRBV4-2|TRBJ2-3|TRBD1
CASSQDLGQFTDTQYF
TGTGCCAGCAGCCAAGACCTGGGACAGTTCACAGATACGCAGTATTTT
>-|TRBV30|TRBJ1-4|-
CAWSAGAEANEKLFF
TGTGCCTGGAGCGCAGGGGCTGAAGCTAATGAAAAACTGTTTTTT
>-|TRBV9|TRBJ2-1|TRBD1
CASSAGTGNYNEQFF
TGTGCCAGCAGCGCCGGGACAGGTAATTACAATGAGCAGTTCTTC
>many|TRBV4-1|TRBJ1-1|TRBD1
CASSQGQGLNTEAFF
TGCGCCAGCAGCCAAGGACAGGGTTTGAACACTGAAGCTTTCTTT
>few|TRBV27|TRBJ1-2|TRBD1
CASRPTGGGGYTF
TGTGCCAGCAGACCGACAGGGGGCGGTGGCTACACCTTC
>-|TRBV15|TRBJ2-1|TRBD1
CATSTDRAGGNEQFF
TGTGCCACCAGCACCGACAGGGCAGGGGGAAATGAGCAGTTCTTC
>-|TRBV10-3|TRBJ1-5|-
CAISDGGVSNQPQHF
TGTGCCATCAGCGACGGGGGAGTTAGCAATCAGCCCCAGCATTTT